The present TCR beta chain was sequenced within a study of T cell changes during pregnancy in multiple sclerosis. Using immunoSEQ multiplex PCR, the repertoire was profiled, and TCRdb retains in-frame clones only, with some absent. This table holds about 67,000 clones, 80% to 95% found once. The CDR3 consists of 15 residues. V shed 5 bases, J shed 9 bases, and the junction held 11 bases outside the gene matches. Germline-derived CDR1 and CDR2 are MNHNS and SASEGT. This TCR came from a female donor with multiple sclerosis, enrolled in a pregnancy study. The J gene is TRBJ2-1, the V gene TRBV6-1, with TRBD2 matching over 9 bases. The sample in question was peripheral blood, obtained in the second trimester of pregnancy. CDR3 nucleotides: TGTGCCAGCAGTCTTGTAGCGGGGGAGGTGACTGAGCAGTTCTTC. It encodes CASSLVAGEVTEQFF.